The sequence of this T cell receptor beta chain was determined in a study of blood T cell repertoires in COVID-19. Germline V lookup: CDR1 SGDLS, CDR2 YYNGEE. This CDR3 spans 14 amino acids. Trimming removed 3 bases from V and 0 bases from J; junction bases left unmatched: 3. Repertoires were generated with immunoSEQ multiplex PCR, while TCRdb's copy carries only in-frame clones and drops some. The table records tens of thousands of clones, roughly 83% of them present only once. The chain recombines TRBV9 with TRBJ2-7, with 7 bases lining up with TRBD1. The source of this sequence is a human donor in a cohort sampled during active COVID-19. The sample comprised peripheral blood. The CDR3 sequence is CASSGGQNSYEQYF. The CDR3 DNA sequence: TGTGCCAGCAGCGGGGGACAGAACTCCTACGAGCAGTACTTC.